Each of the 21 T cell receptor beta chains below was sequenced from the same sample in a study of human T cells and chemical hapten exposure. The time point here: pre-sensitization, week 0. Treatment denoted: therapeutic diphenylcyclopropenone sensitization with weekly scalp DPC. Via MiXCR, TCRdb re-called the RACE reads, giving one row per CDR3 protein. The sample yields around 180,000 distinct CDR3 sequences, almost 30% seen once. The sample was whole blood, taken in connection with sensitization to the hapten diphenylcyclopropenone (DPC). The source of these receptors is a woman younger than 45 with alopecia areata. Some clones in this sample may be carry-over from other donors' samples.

The CDR3 here is CASSLPGTGPTEQYF. In nucleotides, the CDR3 is TGTGCCAGCAGTCTCCCGGGGACAGGCCCAACCGAGCAGTACTTC. The chain joins TRBV28 to TRBJ2-7; the match to TRBD1 covers 8 bases. Per the germline V gene, CDR1 is MDHEN and CDR2 is SYDVKM. CDR3 length: 15 amino acids. V gave up 5 bases and J gave up 6 bases; unmatched junction bases: 12. The whole variable domain, filled in from reference TRBV28 and TRBJ2-7, reads DVKVTQSSRYLVKRTGEKVFLECVQDMDHENMFWYRQDPGLGLRLIYFSYDVKMKEKGDIPEGYSVSREKKERFSLILESASTNQTSMYLCASSLPGTGPTEQYFGPGTRLTVT.

CDR3 nucleotides: TGCAGTGCTACAATGGGTGTTATGGAAAAACTGTTTTTT. It translates to CSATMGVMEKLFF. The V call is TRBV20-1, the J call TRBJ1-4, with D unresolved. This CDR3 is 13 amino acids long. Germline V CDR1 and CDR2: DFQATT, SNEGSKA (reference sequence). The germline V and J ends were trimmed by 4 bases and 8 bases, with 14 bases remaining between them.

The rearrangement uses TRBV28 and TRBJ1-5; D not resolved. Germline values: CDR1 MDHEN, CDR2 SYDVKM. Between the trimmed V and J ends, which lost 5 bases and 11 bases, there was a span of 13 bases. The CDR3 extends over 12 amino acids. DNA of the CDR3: TGTGCCAGCAGTACCGGACCGTCGACCCAGCATTTT. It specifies CASSTGPSTQHF.

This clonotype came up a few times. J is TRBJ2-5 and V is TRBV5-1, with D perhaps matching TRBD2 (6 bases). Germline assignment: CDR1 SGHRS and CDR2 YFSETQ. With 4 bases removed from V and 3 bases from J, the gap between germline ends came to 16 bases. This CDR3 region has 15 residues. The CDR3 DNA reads TGCGCCAGCAGCCCTCGTTCTGGGGGGAAAGAGACCCAGTACTTC. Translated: CASSPRSGGKETQYF.

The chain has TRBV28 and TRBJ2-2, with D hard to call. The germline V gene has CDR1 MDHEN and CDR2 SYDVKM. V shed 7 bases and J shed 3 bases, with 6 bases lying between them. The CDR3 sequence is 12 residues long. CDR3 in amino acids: CASTTYTGELFF. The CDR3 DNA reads TGTGCCAGCACCACTTACACCGGGGAGCTGTTTTTT.

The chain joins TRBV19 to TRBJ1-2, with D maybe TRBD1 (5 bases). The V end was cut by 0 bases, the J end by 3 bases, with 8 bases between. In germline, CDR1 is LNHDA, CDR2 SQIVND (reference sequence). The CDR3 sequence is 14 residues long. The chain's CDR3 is CASSIDQGDYGYTF. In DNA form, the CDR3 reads TGTGCCAGTAGTATAGACCAGGGTGACTATGGCTACACCTTC.

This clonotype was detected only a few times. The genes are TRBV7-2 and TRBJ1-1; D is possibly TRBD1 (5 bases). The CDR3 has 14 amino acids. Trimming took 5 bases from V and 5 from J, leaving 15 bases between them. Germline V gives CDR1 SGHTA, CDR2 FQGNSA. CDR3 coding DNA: TGTGCCAGCAGCCCAGCCCGGGGACGGACTGAAGCTTTCTTT. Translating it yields CASSPARGRTEAFF.

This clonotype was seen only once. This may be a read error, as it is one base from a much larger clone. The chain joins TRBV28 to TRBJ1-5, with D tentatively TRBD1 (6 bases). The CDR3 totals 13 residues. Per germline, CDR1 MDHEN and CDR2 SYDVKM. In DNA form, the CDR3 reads TGTGCCAGCAGAGGACAGAGTGATCAGCCCCAGCAATTT. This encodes CASRGQSDQPQQF.

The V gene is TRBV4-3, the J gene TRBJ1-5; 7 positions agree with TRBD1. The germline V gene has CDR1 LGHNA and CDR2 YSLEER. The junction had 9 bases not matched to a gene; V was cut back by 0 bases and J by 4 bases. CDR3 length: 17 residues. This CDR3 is CASSQDMRQGGNQPQHF. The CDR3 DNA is TGCGCCAGCAGCCAAGATATGCGACAGGGTGGAAATCAGCCCCAGCATTTT.

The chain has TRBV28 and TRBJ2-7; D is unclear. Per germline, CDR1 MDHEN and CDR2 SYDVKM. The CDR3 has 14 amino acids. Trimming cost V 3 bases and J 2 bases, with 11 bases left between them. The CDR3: CASSFTYRPYEQYF. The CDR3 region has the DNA TGTGCCAGCAGTTTTACCTACAGACCCTACGAGCAGTACTTC.

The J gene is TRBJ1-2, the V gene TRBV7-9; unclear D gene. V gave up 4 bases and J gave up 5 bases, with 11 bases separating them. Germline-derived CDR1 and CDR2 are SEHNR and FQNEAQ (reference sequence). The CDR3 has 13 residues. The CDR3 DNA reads TGTGCCAGCAGCTCAGACGGCGGGTATGGCTACACCTTC. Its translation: CASSSDGGYGYTF. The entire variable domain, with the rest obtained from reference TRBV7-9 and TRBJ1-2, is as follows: DTGVSQNPRHKITKRGQNVTFRCDPISEHNRLYWYRQTLGQGPEFLTYFQNEAQLEKSRLLSDRFSAERPKGSFSTLEIQRTEQGDSAMYLCASSSDGGYGYTFGSGTRLTVV.

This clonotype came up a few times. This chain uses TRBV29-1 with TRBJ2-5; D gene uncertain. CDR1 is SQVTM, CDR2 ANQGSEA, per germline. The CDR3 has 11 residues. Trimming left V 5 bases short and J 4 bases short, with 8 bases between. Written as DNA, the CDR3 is TGCAGCGTTAGGCTAGGAGAGACCCAGTACTTC. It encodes CSVRLGETQYF.

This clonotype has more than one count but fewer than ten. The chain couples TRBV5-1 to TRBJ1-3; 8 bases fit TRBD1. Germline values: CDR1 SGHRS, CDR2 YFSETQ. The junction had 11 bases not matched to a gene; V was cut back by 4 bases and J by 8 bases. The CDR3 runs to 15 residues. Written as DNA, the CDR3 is TGCGCCAGCAGCATGGGGACGGGACAGGTTTACACCATATATTTT. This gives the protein CASSMGTGQVYTIYF.

CDR3 in DNA: TGTGCCAGCAGCCCGACCCGACTAGCGGGAGAGACCCAGTACTTC. Amino acids: CASSPTRLAGETQYF. The V and J genes are TRBV7-2 and TRBJ2-5, with 10 bases fitting TRBD2. J gave up 4 bases and V 5 bases, and 7 bases lay outside the gene matches. The CDR3 sequence is 15 residues long. The germline CDR1 and CDR2 sequences are SGHTA and FQGNSA.

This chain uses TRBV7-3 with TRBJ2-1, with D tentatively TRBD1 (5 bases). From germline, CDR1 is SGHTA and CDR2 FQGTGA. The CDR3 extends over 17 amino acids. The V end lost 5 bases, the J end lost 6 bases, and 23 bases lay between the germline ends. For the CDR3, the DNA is TGTGCCAGCAGCCCCGGACACGGAGCGAGGAAGTCCAATGAGCAGTTCTTC. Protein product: CASSPGHGARKSNEQFF.

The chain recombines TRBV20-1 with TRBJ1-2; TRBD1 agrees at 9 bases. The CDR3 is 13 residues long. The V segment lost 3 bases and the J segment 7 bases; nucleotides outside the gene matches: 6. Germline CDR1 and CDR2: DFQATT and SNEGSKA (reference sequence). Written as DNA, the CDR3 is TGCAGTGCTAGGGGGGGGACAGGGTTTGGCTACACCTTC. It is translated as CSARGGTGFGYTF.

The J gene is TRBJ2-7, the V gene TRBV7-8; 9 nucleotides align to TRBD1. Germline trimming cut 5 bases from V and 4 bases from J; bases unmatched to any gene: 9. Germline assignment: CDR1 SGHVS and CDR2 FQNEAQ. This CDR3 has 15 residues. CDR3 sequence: CASSLEVGQGYEQYF. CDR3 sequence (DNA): TGTGCCAGCAGCCTGGAGGTAGGACAGGGGTACGAGCAGTACTTC.

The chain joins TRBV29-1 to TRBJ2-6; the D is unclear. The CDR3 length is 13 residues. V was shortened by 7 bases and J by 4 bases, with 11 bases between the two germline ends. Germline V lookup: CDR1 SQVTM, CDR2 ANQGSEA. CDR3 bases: TGCAGCGCCAGAGCGTCCGGGGCCAACGTCCTGACTTTC. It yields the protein CSARASGANVLTF.

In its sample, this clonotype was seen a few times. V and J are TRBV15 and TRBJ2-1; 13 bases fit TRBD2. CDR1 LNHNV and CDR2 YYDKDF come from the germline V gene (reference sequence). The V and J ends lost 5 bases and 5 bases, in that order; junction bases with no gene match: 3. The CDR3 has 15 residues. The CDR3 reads CATSAGTSGDNEQFF. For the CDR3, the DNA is TGTGCCACCAGCGCAGGGACTAGCGGGGACAATGAGCAGTTCTTC. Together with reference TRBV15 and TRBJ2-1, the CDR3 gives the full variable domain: DAMVIQNPRYQVTQFGKPVTLSCSQTLNHNVMYWYQQKSSQAPKLLFHYYDKDFNNEADTPDNFQSRRPNTSFCFLDIRSPGLGDTAMYLCATSAGTSGDNEQFFGPGTRLTVL.

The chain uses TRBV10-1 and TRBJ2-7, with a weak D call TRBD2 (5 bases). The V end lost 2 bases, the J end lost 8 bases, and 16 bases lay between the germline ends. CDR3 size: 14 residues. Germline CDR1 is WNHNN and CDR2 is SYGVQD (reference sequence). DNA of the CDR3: TGCGCCAGCAGTGAGCAGCGGTTAGACGCCAAGCAGTACTTC. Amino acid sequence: CASSEQRLDAKQYF.

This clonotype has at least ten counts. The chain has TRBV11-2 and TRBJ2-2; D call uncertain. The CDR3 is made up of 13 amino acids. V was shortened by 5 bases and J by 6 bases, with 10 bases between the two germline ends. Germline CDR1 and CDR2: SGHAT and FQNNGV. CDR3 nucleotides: TGTGCCAGCAGCCGTGAGGCGGCCGGGGAGCTGTTTTTT. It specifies CASSREAAGELFF.